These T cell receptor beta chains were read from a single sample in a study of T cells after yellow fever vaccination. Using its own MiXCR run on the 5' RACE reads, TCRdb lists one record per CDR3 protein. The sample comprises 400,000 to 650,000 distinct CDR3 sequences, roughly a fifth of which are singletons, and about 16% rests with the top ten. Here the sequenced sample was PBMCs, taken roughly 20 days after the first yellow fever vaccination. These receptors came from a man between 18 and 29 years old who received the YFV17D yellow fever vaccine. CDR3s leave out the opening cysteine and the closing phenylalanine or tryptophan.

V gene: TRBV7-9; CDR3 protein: ASSQQGGTEAF
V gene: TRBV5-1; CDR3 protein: ASSHGTGEAKNIQY
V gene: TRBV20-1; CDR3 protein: SADRGPYNEQF
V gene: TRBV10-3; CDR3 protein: AISERRDPDTQY
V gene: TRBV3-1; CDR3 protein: ASSQQPGHEYEQY
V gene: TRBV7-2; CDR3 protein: ASRPRGLTQY
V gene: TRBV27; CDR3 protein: ASRSLIRTSPPYNEQF
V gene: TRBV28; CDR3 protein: ASKGGSQPQH
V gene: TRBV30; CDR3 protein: AWRRGMDNEQF
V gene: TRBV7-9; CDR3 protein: ASITLGTEAF
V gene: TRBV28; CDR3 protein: ASSFGSDGTGELF
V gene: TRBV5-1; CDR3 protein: ASSLWGDRVDTEAF
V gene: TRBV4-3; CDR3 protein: ASSQDRTLVSSNEQF
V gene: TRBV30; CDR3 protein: AWSQHSGQETQY
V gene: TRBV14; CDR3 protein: ASSNREAGEETQY
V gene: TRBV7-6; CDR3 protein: ASSRGLATYNEQF
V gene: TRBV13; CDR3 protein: ASSSNRAGQVYNEQF
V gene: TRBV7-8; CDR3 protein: ASSLAFDSPFYGYT
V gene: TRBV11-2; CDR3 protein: ATTRVAGELF
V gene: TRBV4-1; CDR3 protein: ASRKTGEKLF
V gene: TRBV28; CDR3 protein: ASSSAGGPNQPQH
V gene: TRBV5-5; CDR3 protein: ASSWAAGVNTEAF
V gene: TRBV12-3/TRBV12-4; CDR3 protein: ASSLVLAGPTYEQY
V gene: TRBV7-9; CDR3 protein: ASSRIRTGAQETQY
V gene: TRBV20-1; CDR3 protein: SASRVRRLIRPPQY
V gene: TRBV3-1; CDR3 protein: ASSQDTAARGAQY
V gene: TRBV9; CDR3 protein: ASSLTSGGAHEQF
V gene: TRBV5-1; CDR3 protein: ASQGEFTEAF
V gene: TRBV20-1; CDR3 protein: SASPYGDRVGNQPQH